This T cell receptor beta chain is from a study of cytomegalovirus exposure and HLA in healthy donors. Study outcomes and limitations: Prior analysis indicated that the majority of TCR beta V segments exhibited productivity approximately 90% or approximately 30% of the time. Some highly shared sequence variants likely arose as a pipeline artifact. It was only CMV serostatus that was available as immune exposure information. An analysis that came later showed most CMV-associated TCR beta chains appearing HLA-restricted.

Trimming shortened V by 0 bases and J by 4 bases, and 9 bases separated the two germline ends. The CDR3 extends over 14 amino acids. CDR1 and CDR2 from the germline V gene are MNHNY and SVGAGI (reference sequence). Notes on this clone: What it binds is unknown.

A multiplex PCR was run with 60 Vbeta primers and 13 Jbeta primers. Sequencing was performed with immunoSEQ multiplex PCR; in TCRdb, only in-frame clones are kept and a portion is missing. This table holds about 180,000 clones, about four fifths found once. J is TRBJ1-1 and V is TRBV6-6, with D hard to call. The sample was PBMCs. This TCR was recovered from a woman aged 25 to 39 in good health and CMV-seronegative. As DNA, the CDR3 is TGTGCCAGCAGTTACTCCGCCCGGGGCACTGAAGCTTTCTTT. This encodes CASSYSARGTEAFF.